The next 24 T cell receptor beta chains were all read from a single sample in a study of OX40 agonist ivuxolimab in advanced cancers. Libraries were prepared by immunoSEQ multiplex PCR; TCRdb keeps only in-frame clonotypes and omits some of them. This table has 90,000 to 100,000 clones, around nine tenths appearing once. Sequencing used CD4+ or CD8+ T cells sorted from blood, obtained in a trial of the OX40 agonist ivuxolimab. Receptors originate from an adult with an advanced solid tumor such as melanoma, head and neck, liver or kidney cancer.

This chain connects TRBV5-1 to TRBJ2-1, with 7 bases fitting TRBD2. The CDR3 consists of 14 residues. Germline V gene lookup returns CDR1 SGHRS and CDR2 YFSETQ. The V segment lost 5 bases and the J segment 2 bases; nucleotides outside the gene matches: 4. CDR3 residues: CASRREGTYNEQFF. The CDR3 nucleotides are TGCGCCAGCAGAAGGGAGGGGACCTACAATGAGCAGTTCTTC.

The chain links TRBV19 to TRBJ1-5; D gene unclear. The ends were cut back, 7 bases at V and 6 bases at J, with 10 bases in the middle. Germline V CDR1 and CDR2: LNHDA, SQIVND (reference sequence). The CDR3 extends over 12 amino acids. CDR3 in amino acids: CASTTSGQPQHF. CDR3 DNA sequence: TGTGCCAGTACGACCAGCGGTCAGCCCCAGCATTTT.

This chain uses TRBV10-3 with TRBJ2-5, with TRBD2 matching over 11 bases. The germline V gene has CDR1 ENHRY and CDR2 SYGVKD. The junction had 6 bases not matched to a gene; V was cut back by 4 bases and J by 2 bases. The CDR3 has 16 amino acids. The CDR3 loop is CAISGPLAGGQETQYF. CDR3 DNA: TGTGCCATCAGTGGACCTTTAGCGGGAGGGCAAGAGACCCAGTACTTC.

The CDR3 DNA follows: TGTGCCAGCAGTTTGGTAGCGGTCACAGATACGCAGTATTTT. Its protein product is CASSLVAVTDTQYF. The V gene is TRBV2, the J gene TRBJ2-3; tentative D call: TRBD2 (6 bases). The CDR3 is 14 residues long. CDR1 and CDR2 (germline): SNHLY, FYNNEI. V lost 5 bases to trimming and J lost 2 bases, with 11 bases between them.

The chain couples TRBV19 to TRBJ2-7, with 8 bases aligning to TRBD2. The CDR3 consists of 14 residues. Germline CDR1 is LNHDA and CDR2 is SQIVND (reference sequence). J gave up 2 bases and V 7 bases, and 7 bases lay outside the gene matches. CDR3 region: CASTQNSGAYEQYF. In DNA, the CDR3 is TGTGCCAGTACTCAGAATAGCGGGGCCTACGAGCAGTACTTC.

This chain uses TRBV7-9 with TRBJ2-3; unclear D gene. This CDR3 comprises 14 residues. Between the trimmed V and J ends, which lost 1 base and 0 bases, there was a span of 5 bases. In germline, CDR1 is SEHNR, CDR2 FQNEAQ (reference sequence). The CDR3 region is CASSLGSSTDTQYF. The CDR3 DNA reads as TGTGCCAGCAGCTTAGGTTCTAGCACAGATACGCAGTATTTT.

This clone was seen just once. Different DNA sequences within this sample yield the same CDR3. The chain uses TRBV7-9 and TRBJ2-3, with TRBD2 matching over 7 bases. This CDR3 is 17 amino acids long. In germline, CDR1 is SEHNR, CDR2 FQNEAQ (reference sequence). The trim removed 3 bases at V and 0 bases at J, leaving 9 bases unmatched. CDR3 coding DNA: TGTGCCAGCAGCTTCGGGGGAGCGGGGCCTAGCACAGATACGCAGTATTTT. Residues: CASSFGGAGPSTDTQYF.

The table lists this clone with a count of one. The chain is built from TRBV28 and TRBJ1-2; D is perhaps TRBD1 (5 bases). With 5 bases removed from V and 6 bases from J, the gap between germline ends came to 13 bases. The CDR3 extends over 13 amino acids. In germline, CDR1 is MDHEN, CDR2 SYDVKM. Written as DNA, the CDR3 is TGTGCCAGCAGTCCCCCCGACAGTAATGGCTACACCTTC. Its translation is CASSPPDSNGYTF.

The J gene is TRBJ1-2, the V gene TRBV6-6; unclear D gene. Germline loops: CDR1 MNHNY, CDR2 SVGAGI (reference sequence). This CDR3 has 13 amino acids. V was shortened by 7 bases and J by 6 bases, with 15 bases between the two germline ends. Written as DNA, the CDR3 is TGTGCCAGCACCCGTCGGTCCGAGCATGGCTACACCTTC. Translation gives CASTRRSEHGYTF.

This clone has only one observation. This chain links TRBV2 with TRBJ1-2; D is undetermined. The CDR3 consists of 13 residues. The germline CDR1 and CDR2 sequences are SNHLY and FYNNEI. V dropped 5 bases and J dropped 8 bases, with 15 bases sitting between them. This chain's CDR3 is CASSPRSIGGYTF. Written as DNA, the CDR3 is TGTGCCAGCAGTCCAAGGTCTATAGGGGGCTACACCTTC.

This rearrangement joins TRBV18 to TRBJ1-1; D uncertain. Between the trimmed V and J ends, which lost 2 bases and 1 base, there was a span of 8 bases. CDR3 size: 14 residues. From germline, CDR1 is KGHSH and CDR2 LQKENI. The DNA for the CDR3 is TGTGCCAGCTCACCATCTGGGCCGAACACTGAAGCTTTCTTT. Translating it yields CASSPSGPNTEAFF.

This clone was recorded only once. The V and J genes are TRBV18 and TRBJ1-1; no firm D call. With 6 bases removed from V and 1 base from J, the gap between germline ends came to 9 bases. The CDR3 is 13 amino acids. CDR1 and CDR2 from the germline V gene are KGHSH and LQKENI. DNA for the CDR3: TGTGCCAGCTCCCGGAACCCGAACACTGAAGCTTTCTTT. The encoded protein is CASSRNPNTEAFF.

This chain connects TRBV6-5 to TRBJ2-1; D may correspond to TRBD1 or TRBD2 (7 bases each). Germline values: CDR1 MNHEY, CDR2 SVGAGI. V was pared by 8 bases and J by 8 bases, with 19 bases between. This CDR3 is 14 amino acids long. Here the CDR3 reads CASSLRGGHDEQFF. The CDR3 DNA reads as TGTGCCAGCTCTCTCAGGGGGGGGCACGATGAGCAGTTCTTC.

This sequence joins TRBV7-6 and TRBJ2-1; D remains ambiguous. Trimming pared 1 base from V and 7 bases from J, leaving 14 bases between. CDR1 is SGHVS and CDR2 is FNYEAQ in the germline V gene. The CDR3 loop spans 15 amino acids. DNA for the CDR3: TGTGCCAGCAGCTTAGGATGGGCTGTGGGGAATGAGCAGTTCTTC. Its protein is CASSLGWAVGNEQFF.

This clone showed up just once. The chain recombines TRBV5-1 with TRBJ2-3; D is unclear. V was cut by 0 bases and J by 2 bases, with 10 bases left in between. The CDR3 extends over 15 amino acids. Germline V gene data show CDR1 as SGHRS and CDR2 as YFSETQ. In DNA, the CDR3 is TGCGCCAGCAGCTTGGATTCCAGAATCACAGATACGCAGTATTTT. This encodes CASSLDSRITDTQYF.

This chain joins TRBV19 and TRBJ1-2, with D uncertain. Germline V gene sequence: CDR1 LNHDA, CDR2 SQIVND (reference sequence). The CDR3 loop spans 13 amino acids. V gave up 9 bases and J gave up 1 base, with 12 bases separating them. CDR3 DNA sequence: TGTGCCAGCTCTCGAGGGTTTAACTATGGCTACACCTTC. Its protein product is CASSRGFNYGYTF.

This chain joins TRBV7-9 and TRBJ2-1; D gene uncertain. CDR1 SEHNR and CDR2 FQNEAQ come from the germline V gene (reference sequence). This CDR3 has 14 amino acids. With 3 bases removed from V and 5 bases from J, the gap between germline ends came to 11 bases. This chain's CDR3 is CASSFPWANNEQFF. The CDR3 DNA reads as TGTGCCAGCAGCTTCCCTTGGGCAAACAATGAGCAGTTCTTC.

The gene calls are TRBV5-1 and TRBJ1-3; D not resolved. The CDR3 is 18 amino acids. V was clipped by 0 bases and J by 3 bases, with 19 bases between them. Germline V gene data show CDR1 as SGHRS and CDR2 as YFSETQ. The CDR3 DNA reads TGCGCCAGCAGCTTGGCCCCGTCAGGCCTGGTGGGTGGAAACACCATATATTTT. It specifies CASSLAPSGLVGGNTIYF.

The V and J genes are TRBV28 and TRBJ1-2; D gene ambiguous. V was clipped by 3 bases and J by 8 bases, with 10 bases between them. Germline CDR1 and CDR2: MDHEN and SYDVKM. This CDR3 comprises 12 residues. The DNA of the CDR3 is TGTGCCAGCAGTTTCACCGGCGGAGGCTACACCTTC. The encoded protein is CASSFTGGGYTF.

V and J are TRBV5-8 and TRBJ2-7; D call uncertain. The CDR3 has 14 amino acids. Germline V gene lookup returns CDR1 SGHTS and CDR2 YDEGEE. V lost 1 base, J lost 0 bases, and 8 bases lay in between. CDR3: CASSLYQLSYEQYV. The DNA of the CDR3 is TGTGCCAGCAGCTTGTATCAGCTCTCCTACGAGCAGTACGTC.

CDR3 sequence reads: CASSLARAPQYF. In DNA, the CDR3 is TGTGCCAGCAGCTTAGCGCGAGCTCCCCAGTACTTC. The rearrangement uses TRBV7-2 and TRBJ2-5; D ambiguous. Germline V gene data show CDR1 as SGHTA and CDR2 as FQGNSA. V was pared by 0 bases and J by 9 bases, with 8 bases between. This CDR3 region has 12 residues.

This chain links TRBV7-2 with TRBJ2-2; TRBD2 matches 7 bases. Germline CDR1 is SGHTA and CDR2 is FQGNSA. The CDR3 runs to 16 residues. Trimming removed 5 bases from V and 5 bases from J; junction bases left unmatched: 11. CDR3 nucleotides: TGTGCCAGCAGCCCATGGGCGGGAGCGCGAACCGGGGAGCTGTTTTTT. Translation: CASSPWAGARTGELFF.

V gene TRBV2 combines with J gene TRBJ1-1; no reliable D call. The CDR3 has 14 residues. The germline V and J ends were trimmed by 8 bases and 7 bases, with 20 bases remaining between them. Germline lookup yields CDR1 SNHLY and CDR2 FYNNEI. CDR3 sequence: CASLRGRQAGEAFF. CDR3 DNA sequence: TGTGCCAGCCTGAGAGGTCGGCAGGCCGGTGAAGCTTTCTTT.

The chain joins TRBV6-6 to TRBJ2-1; a weak D match, TRBD2 (5 bases). CDR1 and CDR2 (germline): MNHNY, SVGAGI (reference sequence). This CDR3 has 14 residues. The ends were cut back, 7 bases at V and 6 bases at J, with 16 bases in the middle. DNA for the CDR3: TGTGCCAGCACCACCCCCCCTAGCAGCAATGAGCAGTTCTTC. Encoded protein: CASTTPPSSNEQFF.